The 20 T cell receptor beta chains reported below all come from one sample, sequenced in a study of blood T cell repertoires in COVID-19. TCRdb keeps only in-frame clones here, not all; method: immunoSEQ multiplex PCR. The sample has some 270,000 clones, 75% to 90% seen once. The specimen sequenced was PBMCs or T cells enriched from blood (not recorded which). The receptor set was obtained from a woman in her 30s with acute COVID-19.

The chain has TRBV2 and TRBJ1-2; 9 nucleotides line up with TRBD1. The CDR3 is made up of 17 amino acids. Germline values: CDR1 SNHLY, CDR2 FYNNEI. V gave up 5 bases and J gave up 4 bases; unmatched junction bases: 14. The CDR3 is CASSPRDRVMIVYGYTF. The CDR3 DNA follows: TGTGCCAGCAGTCCCCGGGACAGGGTTATGATTGTCTATGGCTACACCTTC.

This chain joins TRBV28 and TRBJ2-7; maybe TRBD1 (5 bases). The CDR3 loop spans 14 amino acids. Trimming stripped 4 bases from V and 7 bases from J, with 17 bases between. Germline V gene data show CDR1 as MDHEN and CDR2 as SYDVKM. DNA of the CDR3: TGTGCCAGCAGTTCCTCGACAGTTAGCTTAGAGCAGTACTTC. It translates to CASSSSTVSLEQYF. The whole variable domain, filled in from reference TRBV28 and TRBJ2-7, reads DVKVTQSSRYLVKRTGEKVFLECVQDMDHENMFWYRQDPGLGLRLIYFSYDVKMKEKGDIPEGYSVSREKKERFSLILESASTNQTSMYLCASSSSTVSLEQYFGPGTRLTVT.

The chain carries TRBV5-1 and TRBJ2-3; tentatively, D is TRBD1 (6 bases). The V gene lost 5 bases and the J gene lost 1 base, with 14 bases spanning the gap. The germline CDR1 and CDR2 sequences are SGHRS and YFSETQ. This CDR3 has 15 residues. CDR3 DNA: TGCGCCAGCAGTTTTACTGGACAGCGCACAGATACGCAGTATTTT. Amino acids: CASSFTGQRTDTQYF.

CDR3 in DNA: TGTGTCACCGGTTGGGCTAGCGGGGCCGGGGAGCTGTTTTTT. Translating it yields CVTGWASGAGELFF. The V and J genes are TRBV6-5 and TRBJ2-2; TRBD2 aligns across 9 bases. CDR3 size: 14 residues. In germline, CDR1 is MNHEY, CDR2 SVGAGI.

This clone has a single count. The V and J genes are TRBV2 and TRBJ2-4; possible D gene TRBD2, 6 bases. Germline assignment: CDR1 SNHLY and CDR2 FYNNEI. This CDR3 region has 16 residues. Trimming shortened V by 7 bases and J by 0 bases, and 16 bases separated the two germline ends. CDR3 amino acids: CASTPDAGIAKNIQYF. CDR3 DNA: TGTGCCAGCACCCCGGACGCGGGGATAGCCAAAAACATTCAGTACTTC.

This chain uses TRBV28 with TRBJ2-3; 14 nucleotides align to TRBD2. The V and J ends lost 1 base and 6 bases, in that order; junction bases with no gene match: 12. CDR1 and CDR2 from the germline V gene are MDHEN and SYDVKM. This CDR3 has 19 amino acids. CDR3 nucleotide sequence: TGTGCCAGCAGTTTATCCTTACCGGGACTAGCGGGAGCAAGGGATACGCAGTATTTT. Amino acids: CASSLSLPGLAGARDTQYF.

The chain employs TRBV30 and TRBJ1-5, with TRBD1 matching over 10 bases. CDR1 and CDR2 from the germline V gene are GTSNPN and SVGIG (reference sequence). This CDR3 has 14 amino acids. J was trimmed by 6 bases and V by 4 bases; bases with no gene match: 6. Here the CDR3 reads CAWNPGTGVQPQHF. The DNA of the CDR3 is TGTGCCTGGAACCCTGGGACAGGGGTTCAGCCCCAGCATTTT.

The chain has TRBV19 and TRBJ1-5, with a tentative D call TRBD1 (5 bases). Trimming took off 7 bases at V and 2 bases at J, with 9 bases between the two ends. The germline gives CDR1 LNHDA, CDR2 SQIVND (reference sequence). The CDR3 covers 13 residues. DNA for the CDR3: TGTGCCAGTAATAAACAGGGCAATCAGCCCCAGCATTTT. Its protein is CASNKQGNQPQHF.

The chain recombines TRBV10-1 with TRBJ2-5; D is unclear. Germline CDR1 and CDR2: WNHNN and SYGVQD (reference sequence). V was cut by 4 bases and J by 4 bases, with 13 bases left in between. The CDR3 loop spans 14 amino acids. The CDR3 DNA is TGCGCCAGCAGTGGTACGGGTGTAGGAGAGACCCAGTACTTC. Translation: CASSGTGVGETQYF.

The chain uses TRBV19 and TRBJ2-5; 9 nucleotides agree with TRBD2. The length of the CDR3 is 21 residues. V gave up 7 bases and J gave up 9 bases; unmatched junction bases: 33. From germline, CDR1 is LNHDA and CDR2 SQIVND (reference sequence). CDR3 sequence (DNA): TGTGCCAGTAATTCAGTAGCGGGAGTAGCTTCATTATTGGGGAAACAACTGGCCCAGTACTTC. It yields the protein CASNSVAGVASLLGKQLAQYF.

The genes are TRBV28 and TRBJ1-2; weak D call: TRBD1 (6 bases). CDR1 MDHEN and CDR2 SYDVKM come from the germline V gene. This CDR3 is 13 amino acids long. Trimming shortened V by 9 bases and J by 7 bases, and 18 bases separated the two germline ends. The CDR3 bases are TGTGCCAGTCTCTCCGAGGCAGGGGCTGGCTACACCTTC. Protein sequence: CASLSEAGAGYTF.

The chain combines TRBV10-3 with TRBJ2-3, with D tentatively TRBD2 (6 bases). The CDR3 is 14 amino acids. The V and J ends lost 10 bases and 0 bases respectively, with 14 bases between them. Germline lookup yields CDR1 ENHRY and CDR2 SYGVKD. CDR3 DNA: TGTGCCACCCGGTCCAGCGGGAGCACAGATACGCAGTATTTT. This gives the protein CATRSSGSTDTQYF.

V is TRBV19 and J is TRBJ1-3; D is unresolved. V gave up 5 bases and J gave up 4 bases, with 15 bases separating them. This CDR3 has 15 residues. Germline loops: CDR1 LNHDA, CDR2 SQIVND (reference sequence). The CDR3 DNA reads TGTGCCAGTAGTTTGGGCCTTTCCAAGGGAAACACCATATATTTT. Translation: CASSLGLSKGNTIYF. Full variable domain (outside the CDR3, taken from reference TRBV19 and TRBJ1-3): DGGITQSPKYLFRKEGQNVTLSCEQNLNHDAMYWYRQDPGQGLRLIYYSQIVNDFQKGDIAEGYSVSREKKESFPLTVTSAQKNPTAFYLCASSLGLSKGNTIYFGEGSWLTVV.

The rearrangement uses TRBV3-1 (or the pseudogene TRBV3-2) and TRBJ1-1; tentatively, D is TRBD1 (6 bases). This CDR3 is 13 amino acids long. The germline V gene encodes CDR1 LGHDT and CDR2 YNNKEL (reference sequence). V was pared by 6 bases and J by 11 bases, with 19 bases between. CDR3 sequence reads: CASRHSQGTRAFF. The CDR3 DNA sequence: TGTGCCAGCAGACATTCACAGGGTACAAGGGCTTTCTTT.

The chain has TRBV5-1 and TRBJ2-3; a possible D gene is TRBD1 (6 bases). Trimming removed 4 bases from V and 0 bases from J, with 24 bases in between. This CDR3 is built from 19 residues. From germline, CDR1 is SGHRS and CDR2 YFSETQ. This chain's CDR3 is CASSRLPVRGQLSTDTQYF. The CDR3 bases are TGCGCCAGCAGCCGACTCCCGGTACGAGGACAGCTAAGCACAGATACGCAGTATTTT.

CDR3 coding DNA: TGTGCCACCAGTGTCCAAGGGGGGGCCACAGATACGCAGTATTTT. This translates into CATSVQGGATDTQYF. The chain links TRBV24-1 to TRBJ2-3, with D possibly TRBD2 on 7 matching bases. The CDR3 loop spans 15 amino acids. The V end lost 5 bases, the J end lost 2 bases, and 13 bases lay between the germline ends. The germline V gene encodes CDR1 KGHDR and CDR2 SFDVKD.

The V call is TRBV13, the J call TRBJ2-1; tentative D call: TRBD2 (6 bases). In germline, CDR1 is PRHDT, CDR2 FYEKMQ (reference sequence). Trimming removed 5 bases at V and 8 bases at J, with 13 bases between. This CDR3 is built from 13 residues. This CDR3 reads CASSQGGLDEQFF. The CDR3 nucleotides read TGTGCCAGCAGCCAAGGAGGGCTCGATGAGCAGTTCTTC.

At least ten counts were recorded for this clone. The chain uses TRBV5-8 and TRBJ2-7, with 7 nucleotides matching TRBD1. The germline V gene has CDR1 SGHTS and CDR2 YDEGEE. The CDR3 contains 15 residues. The V gene end was trimmed by 5 bases and the J gene end by 0 bases; junction bases not matched to a gene: 8. As DNA, the CDR3 is TGTGCCAGCAGTAGATGGGGACAGTCCTCCTACGAGCAGTACTTC. This sequence encodes CASSRWGQSSYEQYF.

V and J are TRBV2 and TRBJ2-1; TRBD2 aligns across 8 bases. Germline CDR1 SNHLY, CDR2 FYNNEI. Losses at the gene ends were 0 bases for V and 6 bases for J; bases not matched to a gene: 13. The CDR3 runs to 18 residues. Written as DNA, the CDR3 is TGTGCCAGCAGTGAAGCGCTAAATGGGCTAGCGGGCCCCAATGAGCAGTTCTTC. Protein: CASSEALNGLAGPNEQFF.

This chain links TRBV12-2 with TRBJ2-1; the tabulated D call, TRBD1, remains unverified against the DNA. TRBV12-2 is given as a pseudogene. The CDR3 length is 16 residues. The CDR3 loop reads CASRKRQGTVVNEQFF. CDR3 nucleotide sequence: TGTGCAAGTCGCAAGAGACAGGGGACTGTTGTTAATGAGCAGTTCTTC.